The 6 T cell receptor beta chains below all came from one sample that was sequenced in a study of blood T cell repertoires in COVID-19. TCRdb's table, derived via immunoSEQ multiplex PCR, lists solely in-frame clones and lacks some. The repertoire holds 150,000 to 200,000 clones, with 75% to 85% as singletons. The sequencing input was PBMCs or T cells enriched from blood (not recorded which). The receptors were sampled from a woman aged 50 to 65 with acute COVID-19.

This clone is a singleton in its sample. The chain's CDR3 is CASSSTPGGKETQYF. The CDR3 DNA follows: TGTGCCAGCAGCTCCACCCCGGGGGGGAAAGAGACCCAGTACTTC. V usage is TRBV7-3 and J usage is TRBJ2-5; 8 positions agree with TRBD2. Germline-derived CDR1 and CDR2 are SGHTA and FQGTGA. This CDR3 comprises 15 residues. Trimming at V came to 4 bases and at J to 3 bases, leaving 7 bases not matched to a gene.

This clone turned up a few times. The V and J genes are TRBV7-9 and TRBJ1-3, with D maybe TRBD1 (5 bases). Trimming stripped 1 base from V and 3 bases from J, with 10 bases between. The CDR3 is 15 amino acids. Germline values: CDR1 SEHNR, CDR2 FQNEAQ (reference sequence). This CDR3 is CASSLGPGHGNTIYF. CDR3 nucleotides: TGTGCCAGCAGCTTAGGTCCAGGGCATGGAAACACCATATATTTT. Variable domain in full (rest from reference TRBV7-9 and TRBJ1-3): DTGVSQNPRHKITKRGQNVTFRCDPISEHNRLYWYRQTLGQGPEFLTYFQNEAQLEKSRLLSDRFSAERPKGSFSTLEIQRTEQGDSAMYLCASSLGPGHGNTIYFGEGSWLTVV.

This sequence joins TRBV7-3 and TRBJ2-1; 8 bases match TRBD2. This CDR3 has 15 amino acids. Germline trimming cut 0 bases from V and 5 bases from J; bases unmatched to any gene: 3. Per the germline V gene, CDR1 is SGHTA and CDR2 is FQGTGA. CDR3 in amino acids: CASSLTGTSDNEQFF. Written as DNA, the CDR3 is TGTGCCAGCAGCTTAACTGGGACTAGTGACAATGAGCAGTTCTTC.

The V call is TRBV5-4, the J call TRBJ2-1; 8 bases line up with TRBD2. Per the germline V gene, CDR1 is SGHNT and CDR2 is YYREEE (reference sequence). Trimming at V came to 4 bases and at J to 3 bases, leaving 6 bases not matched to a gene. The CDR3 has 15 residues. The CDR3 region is CASSPPAGDYNEQFF. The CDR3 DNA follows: TGTGCCAGCAGCCCACCAGCGGGAGACTACAATGAGCAGTTCTTC. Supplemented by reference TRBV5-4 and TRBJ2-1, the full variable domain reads ETGVTQSPTHLIKTRGQQVTLRCSSQSGHNTVSWYQQALGQGPQFIFQYYREEENGRGNFPPRFSGLQFPNYSSELNVNALELDDSALYLCASSPPAGDYNEQFFGPGTRLTVL.

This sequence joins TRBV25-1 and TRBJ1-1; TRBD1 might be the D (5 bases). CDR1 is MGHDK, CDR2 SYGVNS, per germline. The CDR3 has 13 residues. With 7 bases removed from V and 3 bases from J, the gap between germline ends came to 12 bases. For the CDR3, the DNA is TGTGCCAGCACCCCCAGGGAACACACTGAAGCTTTCTTT. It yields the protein CASTPREHTEAFF. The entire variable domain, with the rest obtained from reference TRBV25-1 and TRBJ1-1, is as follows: EADIYQTPRYLVIGTGKKITLECSQTMGHDKMYWYQQDPGMELHLIHYSYGVNSTEKGDLSSESTVSRIRTEHFPLTLESARPSHTSQYLCASTPREHTEAFFGQGTRLTVV.

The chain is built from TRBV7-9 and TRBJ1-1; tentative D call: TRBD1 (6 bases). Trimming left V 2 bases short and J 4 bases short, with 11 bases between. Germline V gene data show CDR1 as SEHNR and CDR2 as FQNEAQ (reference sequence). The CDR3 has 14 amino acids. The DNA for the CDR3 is TGTGCCAGCAGCTTACTGGCCAGGGGCACTGAAGCTTTCTTT. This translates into CASSLLARGTEAFF.